This TCR beta chain was sequenced in a study of blood T cell repertoires in COVID-19. Study information: From the United States, Italy and Spain came samples of acute and convalescent COVID-19. PBMCs, B-cell-depleted T cells, or T cells were the source of the cDNA or gDNA that made up the material.

The CDR3 runs to 14 residues. Germline assignment: CDR1 ENHRY and CDR2 SYGVKD. With 0 bases removed from V and 4 bases from J, the gap between germline ends came to 7 bases. Authors' analysis steps: Reference gene primer amplification gave estimated nucleated cell counts. Using immunoSEQ multiplex PCR, the repertoire was profiled, and TCRdb retains in-frame clones only, with some absent. Clone size and the V and J calls come from that table; the DNA yielded D and trimming. The sample yields more than 95,000 clones, about 86% seen once. Sequencing was carried out using peripheral blood. This chain connects TRBV10-3 to TRBJ1-5, with a possible D match to TRBD1 (6 bases). The TCR was taken from a woman older than 75 with active or convalescent COVID-19. CDR3 bases: TGTGCCATCAGTGAGTCCAGGGGAAATCAGCCCCAGCATTTT. Translated, it gives CAISESRGNQPQHF.